This TCR beta chain came from a study of T cells in Graves' hyperthyroidism and ophthalmopathy. Study overall: Peripheral blood was secured at the point of initial diagnosis, before any treatment.

This clonotype was picked up many times. Researchers amplified the TCR beta CDR3 regions from RNA transcripts. An initial round of RT-PCR targeting the TCR CDR3 relied on the HTBI primer set. MiXCR, run by TCRdb on the multiplex PCR reads, gives a single entry per CDR3 protein. The data show 400,000 to 600,000 distinct CDR3 sequences, around 15% seen once. Germline V gene lookup returns CDR1 SGHRS and CDR2 YFSETQ. CDR3 size: 16 residues. J lost 6 bases, V lost 0 bases, and 9 bases had no gene match. This TCR was sampled from a woman in her 30s with Graves' ophthalmopathy. V is TRBV5-1 and J is TRBJ2-3, with 8 bases lining up with TRBD2. Sequencing input: blood. This CDR3 reads CASSLATGGSADTQYF. The CDR3 DNA reads TGCGCCAGCAGCTTGGCGACGGGAGGGAGTGCCGATACGCAGTATTTT.